A selection of T cell receptor beta chains follows, all from one sample in a study of vaccination effects on CD4 cells after COVID-19. No antigen has been identified for these receptors. Sequencing was performed with immunoSEQ multiplex PCR; in TCRdb, only in-frame clones are kept and a portion is missing. This sample has around 47,000 clones, with roughly two thirds found just once. The source was CD4+ T cells from PBMCs cultured with a peptide pool, collected before COVID-19 vaccination. The receptors shown here come from a human donor who had a prior SARS-CoV-2 infection. The CDR3 runs from the conserved cysteine through the conserved F or W. Fields, in order: clone size, D gene, V gene, J gene, CDR3 DNA, CDR3 protein. A D gene is named only where the DNA matches it firmly. A row's size may be missing; if present it is once, few, many or a size class.

NA	TRBD2	TRBV19	TRBJ2-7	TGTGCCAGTAGTATTTTTCTAGCGGCGACCTACGAGCAGTACTTC	CASSIFLAATYEQYF
NA	NA	TRBV5-6	TRBJ2-6	TGTGCCAGCAGCTTGCTGGCAGCTGGGGCCAACGTCCTGACTTTC	CASSLLAAGANVLTF
NA	NA	TRBV11-3	TRBJ1-1	TGTGCCAGCGTCGGAGGGACCGAGGAAGCTTTCTTT	CASVGGTEEAFF
NA	NA	TRBV5-1	TRBJ2-7	TGCGCCAGCAGCACTGGGACCGCCACACCCTACGAGCAGTACTTC	CASSTGTATPYEQYF
NA	TRBD1	TRBV5-4	TRBJ1-2	TGTGCCAGCAGCAAACGACAGGGGAACTATGGCTACACCTTC	CASSKRQGNYGYTF
few	TRBD1	TRBV19	TRBJ1-5	TGTGCCAGTAGCAGAACCCCGGGACAGGGATATTCGGGTCAGCCCCAGCATTTT	CASSRTPGQGYSGQPQHF
few	NA	TRBV3-1/TRBV3-2	TRBJ1-4	TGTGCCAGCAGCCAAGGACAGTGTGAAGAAAAACTGTTTTTT	CASSQGQCEEKLFF
NA	TRBD1	TRBV5-6	TRBJ2-7	TGTGCCAGCAGAAGGACAGGACCCCTCTACGAGCAGTACTTC	CASRRTGPLYEQYF
NA	TRBD2	TRBV5-3	TRBJ2-5	TGTGCCAGAAGCTTGGTTGTGAGCGGGAGAGGTCGTCCCATGGGGGAGACCCAGTACTTC	CARSLVVSGRGRPMGETQYF
NA	TRBD1	TRBV10-3	TRBJ2-1	TGTGCCATCAGTGATCCAGGACAGGGGGCAAGGTACAATGAGCAGTTCTTC	CAISDPGQGARYNEQFF
medium-sized	NA	TRBV4-2	TRBJ2-7	TGTGCCAGCAGCCAAGAACCCACAGGGTCCTTTCGCGAGCAGTACTTC	CASSQEPTGSFREQYF
NA	NA	TRBV20-1	TRBJ1-1	TGCAGTGCTAGTGTCGGGAGAAACACTGAAGCTTTCTTT	CSASVGRNTEAFF
few	TRBD2	TRBV4-2	TRBJ2-1	TGTGCCAGCAGCCCTAGCGGGAGGGTGGCCAATGAGCAGTTCTTC	CASSPSGRVANEQFF
NA	NA	TRBV3-1/TRBV3-2	TRBJ2-1	TGTGCCAGCAGCCAAGGAGTGGGGTTCAATGAGCAGTTCTTC	CASSQGVGFNEQFF
few	NA	TRBV27	TRBJ2-7	TGTGCCAGCAGATTGGGTGCAGCGGGTAGTACCTACGAGCAGTACTTC	CASRLGAAGSTYEQYF
NA	NA	TRBV4-1	TRBJ1-2	TGCGCCAGCAGCCAGAAAGAGGGGGAGGGATATGGCTACACCTTC	CASSQKEGEGYGYTF
NA	TRBD2	TRBV5-4	TRBJ2-5	TGTGCCAGCGGTGTAGCGGGGATCCCCGGGACCCAGTACTTC	CASGVAGIPGTQYF
NA	NA	TRBV7-2	TRBJ2-5	TGTGCCAGCAGCTTAGGCCGTTCGGGGGAGACCCAGTACTTC	CASSLGRSGETQYF
few	TRBD2	TRBV2	TRBJ2-7	TGTGCCAGCACTAAGAGCGGGGGTAGGTACGAGCAGTACTTC	CASTKSGGRYEQYF
NA	TRBD2	TRBV5-1	TRBJ2-5	TGCGCCAGCAGCCCGACTAGCCAAAAAGAGACCCAGTACTTC	CASSPTSQKETQYF
NA	NA	TRBV12-3/TRBV12-4	TRBJ2-3	TGTGCCAGTCAGGACAGCCACCAGCATACGCAGTATTTT	CASQDSHQHTQYF
NA	TRBD2	TRBV5-1	TRBJ2-2	TGCGCCAGCATCGGTTCTAGCGGGGGAGATAACACCGGGGAGCTGTTTTTT	CASIGSSGGDNTGELFF
NA	NA	TRBV11-1	TRBJ2-5	TGTGCCAGCAGCTTAGGCCAACGCCAAGAGACCCAGTACTTC	CASSLGQRQETQYF
NA	NA	TRBV5-1	TRBJ2-7	TGCGCCAGCAGCTTGACGCGGGCTCCGTACGAGCAGTACTTC	CASSLTRAPYEQYF
NA	NA	TRBV19	TRBJ2-7	TGTGCCAGTAGTATCGAGGGTGGATACGAGCAGTACTTC	CASSIEGGYEQYF
NA	TRBD2	TRBV15	TRBJ2-7	TGTGCCACCAGCAGGGGGACTAGCGCCGACTACGAGCAGTACTTC	CATSRGTSADYEQYF
NA	TRBD1	TRBV5-5	TRBJ2-5	TGTGCCAGCAGCTTGGAACAGGGGTTCCAAGAGACCCAGTACTTC	CASSLEQGFQETQYF
NA	NA	TRBV4-1	TRBJ2-1	TGCGCCAGCAGCCAAGTTGGCCGGGGAAATGAGCAGTTCTTC	CASSQVGRGNEQFF